Listed below are T cell receptor beta chains from one sample, sequenced in a study of CD8 T cells in ankylosing spondylitis. Via MiXCR, TCRdb re-called the 5' RACE reads, giving one row per CDR3 protein. The table records around 770,000 distinct CDR3 sequences, about 20% of them present only once. Sequencing used blood, either unsorted or a sorted T cell fraction (not recorded which). These receptors came from a male donor with ankylosing spondylitis. Both conserved end residues are part of each CDR3. The D gene is left open where the match is weak. The size field is filled for only some rows; it gives once, few, many or a size class.

v_gene	d_gene	abundance	j_gene	CDR3aa	CDR3nt
TRBV4-1	TRBD2	few	TRBJ2-3	CASRERGGGADTQYF	TGCGCCTCGAGGGAGCGGGGGGGAGGGGCAGATACGCAGTATTTT
TRBV5-1	TRBD1	NA	TRBJ1-2	CASSATGEDYGYTF	TGCGCCAGCAGCGCGACAGGGGAGGACTATGGCTACACCTTC
TRBV6-5	TRBD1	NA	TRBJ1-1	CASSYTGTGNTEAFF	TGTGCCAGCAGTTACACCGGGACAGGGAACACTGAAGCTTTCTTT
TRBV7-9	NA	NA	TRBJ1-4	CASSPQGNEKLFF	TGTGCCAGCTCACCCCAGGGGAATGAAAAACTGTTTTTT
TRBV7-9	NA	few	TRBJ1-1	CASSLLETPEGAFF	TGTGCCAGCAGCTTGTTAGAGACACCTGAGGGAGCTTTCTTT
TRBV4-3	TRBD2	NA	TRBJ2-2	CASSQDGGRLAGTGELFF	TGCGCCAGCAGCCAAGATGGTGGTAGGCTAGCGGGAACCGGGGAGCTGTTTTTT
TRBV5-1	NA	many	TRBJ2-3	CASSLGAGSSTDTQYF	TGCGCCAGCAGCTTGGGGGCAGGGTCTAGCACAGATACGCAGTATTTT
TRBV27	TRBD2	few	TRBJ2-1	CASSSTSGTSSYNEQFF	TGTGCCAGCAGTTCGACTAGCGGGACGAGCTCCTACAATGAGCAGTTCTTC
TRBV20-1	NA	NA	TRBJ2-7	CSARDIGSHEQYF	TGCAGTGCTAGAGACATCGGGAGCCACGAGCAGTACTTC
TRBV21-1	NA	NA	TRBJ2-7	CASSKGEGLAYEQYF	TGTGCCAGCAGCAAAGGCGAGGGGTTGGCCTACGAGCAGTACTTC
TRBV29-1	NA	few	TRBJ1-1	CSVEGGIGGSAEAFF	TGCAGCGTTGAAGGCGGAATAGGTGGCTCCGCTGAAGCTTTCTTT
TRBV7-9	NA	few	TRBJ2-6	CASKPTLGSGANVLTF	TGTGCCAGCAAACCCACCCTAGGATCTGGGGCCAACGTCCTGACTTTC
TRBV7-8	NA	few	TRBJ1-1	CASSPYRDTEAFF	TGTGCCAGCAGCCCTTACAGGGACACTGAAGCTTTCTTT
TRBV4-3	NA	few	TRBJ2-1	CASSQEWAYEQFF	TGCGCCAGCAGCCAAGAATGGGCATATGAGCAGTTCTTC
TRBV15	TRBD1	NA	TRBJ1-5	CATSRVTGGAQPQHF	TGTGCCACCAGCAGAGTGACAGGGGGAGCGCAGCCCCAGCATTTT
TRBV18	TRBD2	few	TRBJ2-7	CASSPRKAGGSSYEQYF	TGTGCCAGCTCACCACGGAAGGCGGGGGGTAGCTCCTACGAGCAGTACTTC
TRBV2	NA	many	TRBJ2-7	CASTPRESSYEQYF	TGTGCCAGTACCCCCAGGGAGAGCTCCTACGAGCAGTACTTC
TRBV3-1	NA	many	TRBJ1-2	CASSLTGYGYTF	TGTGCCAGCAGCCTTACAGGTTACGGCTACACCTTC
TRBV4-1	TRBD1	few	TRBJ2-7	CASSHGGTGGGEQYF	TGCGCCAGCAGCCACGGAGGGACAGGGGGTGGGGAGCAGTACTTC
TRBV6-6	NA	few	TRBJ2-5	CASLKGGPQYF	TGTGCCAGCCTTAAGGGAGGTCCCCAGTACTTC
TRBV7-8	NA	few	TRBJ1-2	CASSRAGSHNYGYTF	TGTGCCAGCAGCCGCGCGGGCAGCCATAACTATGGCTACACCTTC
TRBV12-3/TRBV12-4	NA	NA	TRBJ1-6	CASSSGLRESPLHF	TGTGCCAGCAGCAGCGGACTAAGGGAATCACCCCTCCACTTT
TRBV7-8	NA	NA	TRBJ2-7	CASSPEIYPYEQYF	TGTGCCAGCAGCCCAGAGATTTATCCCTACGAGCAGTACTTC
TRBV5-6	TRBD1	NA	TRBJ1-6	CASSQDRGVSPLHF	TGTGCCAGCAGCCAGGACAGGGGAGTTTCACCCCTCCACTTT
TRBV4-1	NA	NA	TRBJ1-5	CASSQAPGGGVVGNQPQHF	TGCGCCAGCAGCCAAGCCCCCGGAGGAGGGGTAGTTGGGAATCAGCCCCAGCATTTT
TRBV9	NA	NA	TRBJ1-3	CASSSSRGTGNTIYF	TGTGCCAGCAGCTCGTCAAGGGGCACGGGGAACACCATATATTTT
TRBV10-3	NA	many	TRBJ2-3	CAIGANEDTQYF	TGTGCCATCGGCGCCAACGAGGATACGCAGTATTTT
TRBV7-9	NA	NA	TRBJ2-1	CALTSKEDNEQFF	TGTGCCCTAACTTCAAAGGAGGACAATGAGCAGTTCTTC
TRBV7-2	TRBD2	few	TRBJ2-2	CASSLGLAGKAGELFF	TGTGCCAGCAGCTTAGGACTAGCGGGAAAGGCCGGGGAGCTGTTTTTT
TRBV5-1	TRBD1	few	TRBJ2-7	CASSLMGQGGGGSYEQYF	TGCGCCAGCAGCTTGATGGGACAGGGTGGAGGAGGAAGCTACGAGCAGTACTTC
TRBV7-8	NA	NA	TRBJ2-5	CAGSWQAGTDQETQYF	TGTGCCGGCAGCTGGCAGGCGGGGACAGACCAAGAGACCCAGTACTTC
TRBV3-1	NA	NA	TRBJ1-2	CASSQAIVSAWGYGYTF	TGTGCCAGCAGCCAAGCTATTGTATCGGCTTGGGGCTATGGCTACACCTTC
TRBV11-2	NA	few	TRBJ2-5	CASSLWGTSEETQYF	TGTGCCAGCAGCCTCTGGGGGACTTCTGAAGAGACCCAGTACTTC
TRBV6-5	NA	few	TRBJ2-2	CASSYDRGRELFF	TGTGCCAGCAGTTACGACCGGGGTCGGGAGCTGTTTTTT
TRBV12-3/TRBV12-4	NA	few	TRBJ2-3	CASTPGLNTQYF	TGTGCCAGCACCCCGGGACTTAATACGCAGTATTTT
TRBV7-3	NA	few	TRBJ2-5	CASSPDGGRGGRETQYF	TGTGCCAGCAGCCCAGATGGGGGGCGCGGAGGAAGAGAGACCCAGTACTTC
TRBV4-3	NA	NA	TRBJ2-7	CASSQDQASAAYEQYF	TGCGCCAGCAGCCAAGATCAGGCTAGCGCAGCCTACGAGCAGTACTTC
TRBV2	NA	few	TRBJ2-7	CASSPDTSYEQYF	TGTGCCAGCAGCCCTGACACGTCCTACGAGCAGTACTTC
TRBV7-6	NA	many	TRBJ1-1	CASSPTFNTEAFF	TGTGCCAGCAGCCCAACTTTTAACACTGAAGCTTTCTTT
TRBV29-1	NA	NA	TRBJ1-1	CSGRELRVGFVNTEAFF	TGCAGCGGAAGAGAACTCAGGGTCGGATTCGTGAACACTGAAGCTTTCTTT
TRBV5-1	TRBD2	NA	TRBJ2-3	CASSLMVGGTTDTQYF	TGCGCCAGCAGCTTGATGGTCGGGGGGACCACAGATACGCAGTATTTT
TRBV29-1	NA	few	TRBJ2-1	CSVEPREKYNEQFF	TGCAGCGTTGAACCCCGGGAGAAATACAATGAGCAGTTCTTC
TRBV20-1	TRBD1	few	TRBJ2-7	CSASKGQGYEQYF	TGCAGTGCTAGTAAGGGACAGGGCTACGAGCAGTACTTC
TRBV7-8	TRBD2	NA	TRBJ2-3	CASSRAGPTDTQYF	TGTGCCAGCAGCCGAGCGGGACCCACAGATACGCAGTATTTT
TRBV7-9	NA	few	TRBJ1-2	CASSRKEGVYGYTF	TGTGCCAGCAGCCGAAAGGAGGGGGTCTATGGCTACACCTTC
TRBV3-1	NA	NA	TRBJ1-1	CASSQGGAGAFF	TGTGCCAGCAGCCAAGGGGGGGCCGGGGCTTTCTTT